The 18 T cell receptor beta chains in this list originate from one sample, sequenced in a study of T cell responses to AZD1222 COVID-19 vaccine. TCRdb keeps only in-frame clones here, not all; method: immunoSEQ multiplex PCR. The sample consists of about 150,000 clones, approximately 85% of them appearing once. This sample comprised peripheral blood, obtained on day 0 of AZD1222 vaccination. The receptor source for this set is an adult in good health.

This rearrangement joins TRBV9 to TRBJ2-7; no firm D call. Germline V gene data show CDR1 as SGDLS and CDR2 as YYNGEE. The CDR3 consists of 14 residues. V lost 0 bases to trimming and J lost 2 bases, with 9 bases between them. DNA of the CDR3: TGTGCCAGCAGCGTAGGGGGTCTAACCTACGAGCAGTACTTC. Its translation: CASSVGGLTYEQYF.

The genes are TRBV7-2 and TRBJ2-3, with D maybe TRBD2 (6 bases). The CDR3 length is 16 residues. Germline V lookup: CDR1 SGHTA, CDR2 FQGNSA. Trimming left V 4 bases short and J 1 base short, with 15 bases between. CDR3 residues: CASSYLGRGGTDTQYF. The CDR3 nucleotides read TGTGCCAGCAGCTACCTAGGGCGGGGTGGCACAGATACGCAGTATTTT.

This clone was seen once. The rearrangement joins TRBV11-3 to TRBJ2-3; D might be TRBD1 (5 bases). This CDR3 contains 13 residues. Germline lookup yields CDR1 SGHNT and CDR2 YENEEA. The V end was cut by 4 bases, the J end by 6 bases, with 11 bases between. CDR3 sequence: CASSSSGFDTQYF. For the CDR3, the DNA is TGTGCCAGCAGCTCCTCAGGGTTTGATACGCAGTATTTT.

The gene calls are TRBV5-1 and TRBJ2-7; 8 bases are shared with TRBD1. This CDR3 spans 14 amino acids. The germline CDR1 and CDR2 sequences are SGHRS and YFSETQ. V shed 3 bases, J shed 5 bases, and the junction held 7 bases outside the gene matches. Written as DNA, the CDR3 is TGCGCCAGCAGCTCCCTGACAGGGGCAGACGAGCAGTACTTC. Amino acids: CASSSLTGADEQYF.

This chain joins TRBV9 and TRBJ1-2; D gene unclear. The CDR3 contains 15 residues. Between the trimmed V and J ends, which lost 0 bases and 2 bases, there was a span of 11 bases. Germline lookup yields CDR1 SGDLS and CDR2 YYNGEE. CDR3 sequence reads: CASSVVNNGNYGYTF. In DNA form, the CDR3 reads TGTGCCAGCAGCGTAGTTAACAACGGCAACTATGGCTACACCTTC. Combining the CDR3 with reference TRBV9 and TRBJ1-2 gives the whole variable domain DSGVTQTPKHLITATGQRVTLRCSPRSGDLSVYWYQQSLDQGLQFLIQYYNGEERAKGNILERFSAQQFPDLHSELNLSSLELGDSALYFCASSVVNNGNYGYTFGSGTRLTVV.

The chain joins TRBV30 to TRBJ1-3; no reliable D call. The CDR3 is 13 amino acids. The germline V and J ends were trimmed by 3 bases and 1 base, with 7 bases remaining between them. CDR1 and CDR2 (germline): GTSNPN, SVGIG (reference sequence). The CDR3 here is CAWRLGSGNTIYF. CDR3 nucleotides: TGTGCCTGGAGACTGGGTTCTGGAAACACCATATATTTT.

The CDR3 reads CASSRNPSGGQETQYF. CDR3 bases: TGTGCCAGCAGCCGGAACCCTAGCGGGGGGCAAGAGACCCAGTACTTC. The chain links TRBV4-2 to TRBJ2-5, with 11 bases lining up with TRBD2. V shed 4 bases, J shed 2 bases, and the junction held 6 bases outside the gene matches. CDR1 is LGHNA and CDR2 is YNFKEQ in the germline V gene. This CDR3 is built from 16 residues.

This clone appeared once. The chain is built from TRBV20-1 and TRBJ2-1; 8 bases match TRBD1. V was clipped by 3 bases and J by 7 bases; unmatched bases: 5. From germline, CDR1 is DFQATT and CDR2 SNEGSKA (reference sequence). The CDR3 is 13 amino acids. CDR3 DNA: TGCAGTGCTAGTCAGGGGGCGGGGAATGAGCAGTTCTTC. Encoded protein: CSASQGAGNEQFF.

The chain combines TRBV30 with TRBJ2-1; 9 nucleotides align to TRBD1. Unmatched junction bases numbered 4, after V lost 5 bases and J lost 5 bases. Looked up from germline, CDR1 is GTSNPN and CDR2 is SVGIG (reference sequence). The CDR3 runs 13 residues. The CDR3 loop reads CAWGQGSNNEQFF. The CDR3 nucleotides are TGTGCCTGGGGACAGGGGTCGAACAATGAGCAGTTCTTC.

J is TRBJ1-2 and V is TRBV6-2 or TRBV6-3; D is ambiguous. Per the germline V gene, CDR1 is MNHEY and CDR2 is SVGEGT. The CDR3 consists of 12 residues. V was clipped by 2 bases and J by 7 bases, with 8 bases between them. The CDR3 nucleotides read TGTGCCAGCAGTTACAGAGGACTTGGCTACACCTTC. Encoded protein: CASSYRGLGYTF.

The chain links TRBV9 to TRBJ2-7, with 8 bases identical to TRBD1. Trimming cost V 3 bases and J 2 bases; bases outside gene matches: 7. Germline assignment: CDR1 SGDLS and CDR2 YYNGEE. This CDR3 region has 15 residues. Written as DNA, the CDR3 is TGTGCCAGCAGCGCCCGGACAGGGACGCCCTACGAGCAGTACTTC. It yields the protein CASSARTGTPYEQYF.

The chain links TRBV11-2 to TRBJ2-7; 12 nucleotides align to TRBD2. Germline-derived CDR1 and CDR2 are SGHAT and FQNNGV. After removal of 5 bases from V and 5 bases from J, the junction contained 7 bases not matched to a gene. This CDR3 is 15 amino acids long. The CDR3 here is CASSAASGGAHEQYF. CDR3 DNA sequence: TGTGCCAGCAGCGCGGCTAGCGGGGGGGCCCACGAGCAGTACTTC.

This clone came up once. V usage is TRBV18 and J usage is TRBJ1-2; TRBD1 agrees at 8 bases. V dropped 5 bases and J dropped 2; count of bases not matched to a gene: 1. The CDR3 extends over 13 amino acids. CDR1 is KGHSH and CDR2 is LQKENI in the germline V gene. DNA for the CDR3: TGTGCCAGCTCAGACAGGGGAAACTATGGCTACACCTTC. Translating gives CASSDRGNYGYTF.

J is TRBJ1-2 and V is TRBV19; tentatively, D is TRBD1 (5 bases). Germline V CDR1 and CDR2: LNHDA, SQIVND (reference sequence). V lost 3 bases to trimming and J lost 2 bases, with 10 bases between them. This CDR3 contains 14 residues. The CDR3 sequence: CASSIGAPNYGYTF. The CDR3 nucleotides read TGTGCCAGTAGTATCGGGGCGCCGAACTATGGCTACACCTTC.

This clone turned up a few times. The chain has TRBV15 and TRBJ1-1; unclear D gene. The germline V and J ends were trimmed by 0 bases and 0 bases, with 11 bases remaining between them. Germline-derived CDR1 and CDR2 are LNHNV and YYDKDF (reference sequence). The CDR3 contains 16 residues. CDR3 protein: CATSRDNSYLNTEAFF. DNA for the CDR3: TGTGCCACCAGCAGAGACAACAGTTATTTGAACACTGAAGCTTTCTTT.

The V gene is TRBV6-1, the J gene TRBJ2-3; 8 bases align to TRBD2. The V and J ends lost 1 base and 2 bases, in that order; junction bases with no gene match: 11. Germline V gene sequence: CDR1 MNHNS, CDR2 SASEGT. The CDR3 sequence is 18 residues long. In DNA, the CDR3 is TGTGCCAGCAGTGAAGTTTTCCTAACTAGCGGCCCCACAGATACGCAGTATTTT. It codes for CASSEVFLTSGPTDTQYF.

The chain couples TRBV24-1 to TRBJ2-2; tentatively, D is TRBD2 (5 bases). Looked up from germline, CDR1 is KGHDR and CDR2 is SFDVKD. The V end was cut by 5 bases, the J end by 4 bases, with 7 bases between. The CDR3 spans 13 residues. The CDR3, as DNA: TGTGCCACCAGTGCTCGGGGCACCGGGGAGCTGTTTTTT. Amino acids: CATSARGTGELFF.

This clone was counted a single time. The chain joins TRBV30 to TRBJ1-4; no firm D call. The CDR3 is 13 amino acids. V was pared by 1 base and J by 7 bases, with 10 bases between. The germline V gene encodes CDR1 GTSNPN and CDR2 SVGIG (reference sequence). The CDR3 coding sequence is TGTGCCTGGAGTGATGGATTGGGTGAAAAACTGTTTTTT. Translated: CAWSDGLGEKLFF. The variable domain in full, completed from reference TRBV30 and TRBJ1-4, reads SQTIHQWPATLVQPVGSPLSLECTVEGTSNPNLYWYRQAAGRGLQLLFYSVGIGQISSEVPQNLSASRPQDRQFILSSKKLLLSDSGFYLCAWSDGLGEKLFFGSGTQLSVL.